These 29 T cell receptor beta chains originate from one sample sequenced in a study of T cell responses to AZD1222 COVID-19 vaccine. Generated by immunoSEQ multiplex PCR, the TCRdb table keeps only in-frame clones and is missing some. The repertoire holds 110,000 or so clones, with around 89% as singletons. This specimen consisted of peripheral blood, obtained on day 0 of AZD1222 vaccination. These receptors were collected from an adult in good health.

The chain employs TRBV19 and TRBJ1-4, with D tentatively TRBD1 (5 bases). Between the trimmed V and J ends, which lost 6 bases and 0 bases, there was a span of 14 bases. The V gene's germline CDR1 is LNHDA and CDR2 SQIVND (reference sequence). The length of the CDR3 is 16 residues. The CDR3 nucleotides read TGTGCCAGTAGCCCCCGACCGACAGCAACTAATGAAAAACTGTTTTTT. Amino acid sequence: CASSPRPTATNEKLFF.

This clone appeared a single time. V usage is TRBV29-1 and J usage is TRBJ1-1; TRBD1 agrees at 8 bases. V lost 1 base to trimming and J lost 1 base; unmatched junction nucleotides: 5. Germline V gene data show CDR1 as SQVTM and CDR2 as ANQGSEA. The CDR3 sequence is 15 residues long. The CDR3 here is CSVEAGRGQNTEAFF. DNA of the CDR3: TGCAGCGTTGAAGCGGGCAGGGGGCAGAACACTGAAGCTTTCTTT.

CDR3 sequence: CASSPDRGGGSPLHF. DNA of the CDR3: TGTGCCAGCAGCCCGGACAGGGGCGGCGGATCACCCCTCCACTTT. The J gene is TRBJ1-6, the V gene TRBV7-3; 9 nucleotides match TRBD1. The CDR3 runs 15 residues. Germline values: CDR1 SGHTA, CDR2 FQGTGA. Trimming cost V 5 bases and J 10 bases; bases outside gene matches: 9.

The chain recombines TRBV27 with TRBJ1-1; D might be TRBD1 (5 bases). Germline V gene sequence: CDR1 MNHEY, CDR2 SMNVEV (reference sequence). The CDR3 totals 14 residues. V was pared by 5 bases and J by 6 bases, with 16 bases between. In DNA form, the CDR3 reads TGTGCCAGCAGTCGTACGGGGGGATCCGCTGAAGCTTTCTTT. The encoded protein is CASSRTGGSAEAFF.

This clone occurred a few times. The chain couples TRBV11-2 to TRBJ2-2; the match to TRBD2 covers 14 bases. CDR3 size: 16 residues. The germline gives CDR1 SGHAT, CDR2 FQNNGV. The J segment lost 7 bases and the V segment lost 2 bases, leaving 3 bases of the junction unmatched. CDR3 sequence: CASSLRLAGGDGELFF. CDR3 bases: TGTGCCAGCAGCTTAAGACTAGCGGGAGGGGACGGGGAGCTGTTTTTT.

This chain uses TRBV7-3 with TRBJ2-1, with D tentatively TRBD2 (5 bases). Trimming removed 1 base at V and 9 bases at J, with 7 bases between. Germline V CDR1 and CDR2: SGHTA, FQGTGA. CDR3 length: 12 residues. The CDR3 loop is CASSLMGSEQFF. The CDR3 nucleotides read TGTGCCAGCAGCTTAATGGGGAGTGAGCAGTTCTTC.

The chain couples TRBV6-5 to TRBJ1-1; 7 positions agree with TRBD1. The germline gives CDR1 MNHEY, CDR2 SVGAGI. This CDR3 region has 14 residues. V gave up 5 bases and J gave up 4 bases; unmatched junction bases: 7. The CDR3: CASSNRQGGTEAFF. CDR3 nucleotides: TGTGCCAGCAGTAACCGACAGGGTGGCACTGAAGCTTTCTTT.

The chain's CDR3 is CASSLLGLAYEQYF. In nucleotides, the CDR3 is TGTGCCAGCAGTTTGCTGGGACTAGCCTACGAGCAGTACTTC. The chain couples TRBV28 to TRBJ2-7, with 8 bases fitting TRBD2. The CDR3 extends over 14 amino acids. With V trimmed by 3 bases and J by 2 bases, 3 bases remained unmatched. Germline V gives CDR1 MDHEN, CDR2 SYDVKM.

This clone was counted between two and nine times. The CDR3 loop reads CASSPRQAGGSGANVLTF. In nucleotides, the CDR3 is TGTGCCAGCAGCCCCCGACAGGCCGGGGGCTCTGGGGCCAACGTCCTGACTTTC. The V and J genes are TRBV9 and TRBJ2-6, with D perhaps assigned TRBD1 or TRBD2 (6 bases each). CDR3 length: 18 amino acids. Germline CDR1 is SGDLS and CDR2 is YYNGEE. The germline V and J ends were trimmed by 4 bases and 0 bases, with 17 bases remaining between them.

The chain carries TRBV27 and TRBJ2-1; no definite D call. The germline CDR1 and CDR2 sequences are MNHEY and SMNVEV (reference sequence). V dropped 2 bases and J dropped 10 bases, with 12 bases sitting between them. CDR3 length: 13 amino acids. The CDR3 spells CASSLLAADEQFF. CDR3 nucleotides: TGTGCCAGCAGTTTACTTGCGGCGGACGAGCAGTTCTTC.

V is TRBV29-1 and J is TRBJ1-3, with 8 bases identical to TRBD1. V was pared by 6 bases and J by 1 base, with 8 bases of the junction left unmatched. This CDR3 comprises 15 residues. Per the germline V gene, CDR1 is SQVTM and CDR2 is ANQGSEA. Here the CDR3 reads CSVQDRGGSGNTIYF. The CDR3 nucleotides are TGCAGCGTCCAAGACAGGGGAGGATCTGGAAACACCATATATTTT.

V usage is TRBV4-2 and J usage is TRBJ2-3, with 12 bases matching TRBD2. Germline-derived CDR1 and CDR2 are LGHNA and YNFKEQ. The CDR3 consists of 17 residues. V trimming: 2 bases; J trimming: 4 bases; junction bases outside the gene matches: 7. This CDR3 reads CASSQIGLAGRSDTQYF. In DNA form, the CDR3 reads TGTGCCAGCAGCCAAATAGGACTAGCGGGGAGGTCAGATACGCAGTATTTT.

The rearrangement joins TRBV18 to TRBJ1-5; 7 bases are a match to TRBD1. The CDR3 consists of 13 residues. The ends lost 5 bases at V and 7 bases at J; junction bases unmatched: 5. Germline V gene sequence: CDR1 KGHSH, CDR2 LQKENI. The CDR3 spells CASSWDSWQPQHF. The CDR3 DNA is TGTGCCAGCTCATGGGACAGCTGGCAGCCCCAGCATTTT.

CDR3 in amino acids: CASTRPGGKAEAFF. The CDR3 DNA reads as TGCGCCAGCACTCGTCCGGGGGGTAAGGCTGAAGCTTTCTTT. This rearrangement joins TRBV4-1 to TRBJ1-1; D is perhaps TRBD1 (5 bases). The ends were cut back, 7 bases at V and 6 bases at J, with 18 bases in the middle. This CDR3 region has 14 residues. The germline V gene has CDR1 MGHRA and CDR2 YSYEKL.

The rearrangement joins TRBV28 to TRBJ1-3, with a weak D call TRBD1 (5 bases). V shed 6 bases and J shed 0 bases, with 12 bases lying between them. The germline gives CDR1 MDHEN, CDR2 SYDVKM. The CDR3 is 15 amino acids. This CDR3 is CASSPGPISGNTIYF. In nucleotides, the CDR3 is TGTGCCAGCAGCCCGGGACCGATCTCTGGAAACACCATATATTTT.

This chain links TRBV9 with TRBJ2-5; 8 bases fit TRBD2. Trimming took 0 bases from V and 1 from J; bases not matched to a gene: 2. From germline, CDR1 is SGDLS and CDR2 YYNGEE. The CDR3 extends over 15 amino acids. This CDR3 is CASSVGAGVQETQYF. CDR3 bases: TGTGCCAGCAGCGTAGGAGCGGGAGTCCAAGAGACCCAGTACTTC.

This clone was counted a single time. The chain is built from TRBV7-9 and TRBJ2-1; TRBD2 aligns across 16 bases. This CDR3 comprises 17 residues. The V and J ends lost 4 bases and 7 bases, in that order; junction bases with no gene match: 7. CDR1 SEHNR and CDR2 FQNEAQ come from the germline V gene (reference sequence). The CDR3 sequence is CASSYGTSGRARNEQFF. The CDR3 coding sequence is TGTGCCAGCAGCTACGGGACTAGCGGGAGGGCCAGGAATGAGCAGTTCTTC.

This chain uses TRBV7-8 with TRBJ2-7; D is possibly TRBD1 or TRBD2 (6 bases each). This CDR3 is 11 amino acids long. Trimming removed 4 bases from V and 12 bases from J, with 13 bases in between. CDR1 is SGHVS, CDR2 FQNEAQ, per germline. The CDR3: CASSSGGQRYF. In nucleotides, the CDR3 is TGTGCCAGCAGCTCCGGGGGCCAGAGGTACTTC.

The chain couples TRBV29-1 to TRBJ1-1, with D uncertain. This CDR3 comprises 14 residues. Between the trimmed V and J ends, which lost 3 bases and 1 base, there was a span of 12 bases. CDR1 SQVTM and CDR2 ANQGSEA come from the germline V gene. In DNA form, the CDR3 reads TGCAGCGTTGAGGCGACGGTGGGGAACACTGAAGCTTTCTTT. Translation: CSVEATVGNTEAFF.

This chain links TRBV5-4 with TRBJ2-7; D gene unclear. Trimming left V 0 bases short and J 0 bases short, with 7 bases between. CDR1 SGHNT and CDR2 YYREEE come from the germline V gene (reference sequence). The CDR3 is made up of 14 amino acids. The CDR3 DNA follows: TGTGCCAGCAGCTTGGAGCTGAGCTCCTACGAGCAGTACTTC. As protein: CASSLELSSYEQYF.

V usage is TRBV7-2 and J usage is TRBJ2-1; TRBD2 might be the D (5 bases). The CDR3 contains 14 residues. V was clipped by 3 bases and J by 5 bases, with 11 bases between them. Germline V CDR1 and CDR2: SGHTA, FQGNSA. DNA for the CDR3: TGTGCCAGCAGCTTCAGCGGACGTAACAATGAGCAGTTCTTC. Translation gives CASSFSGRNNEQFF.

J is TRBJ2-7 and V is TRBV7-6, with a tentative D call TRBD1 (6 bases). The length of the CDR3 is 14 residues. Germline-derived CDR1 and CDR2 are SGHVS and FNYEAQ. V was pared by 1 base and J by 2 bases, with 9 bases between. As DNA, the CDR3 is TGTGCCAGCAGCTTAGAGGGACAAGCCTACGAGCAGTACTTC. Translating gives CASSLEGQAYEQYF.

Only a few counts were recorded for this clone. The rearrangement links TRBV2 to TRBJ2-3; 11 nucleotides agree with TRBD2. The V and J ends lost 7 bases and 6 bases, in that order; junction bases with no gene match: 9. The CDR3 loop spans 15 amino acids. Germline lookup yields CDR1 SNHLY and CDR2 FYNNEI. The CDR3, as DNA: TGTGCCAGCAAAAAACTAGCGGGAGTTTATGATACGCAGTATTTT. It encodes CASKKLAGVYDTQYF.

This chain joins TRBV6-6 and TRBJ1-2; D is uncertain. Per germline, CDR1 MNHNY and CDR2 SVGAGI (reference sequence). V was cut by 0 bases and J by 8 bases, with 4 bases left in between. This CDR3 region has 11 residues. CDR3 sequence: CASSYSQGYTF. Here the CDR3 DNA reads TGTGCCAGCAGTTACTCGCAGGGCTACACCTTC.

The chain couples TRBV5-1 to TRBJ2-2, with D perhaps given as TRBD1 or TRBD2 (5 bases each). V lost 6 bases, J lost 0 bases, and 9 bases lay in between. Per the germline V gene, CDR1 is SGHRS and CDR2 is YFSETQ. The CDR3 covers 14 residues. The CDR3 DNA reads as TGCGCCAGCATCGGGACCACGAACACCGGGGAGCTGTTTTTT. Amino acids: CASIGTTNTGELFF.

The rearrangement uses TRBV18 and TRBJ1-5, with D perhaps TRBD1 (6 bases). The CDR3 contains 15 residues. Germline-derived CDR1 and CDR2 are KGHSH and LQKENI. V shed 4 bases and J shed 7 bases, with 17 bases lying between them. For the CDR3, the DNA is TGTGCCAGCTCACGTTATGGGGGGGCAGGGCAGCCCCAGCATTTT. This codes for CASSRYGGAGQPQHF.

The chain couples TRBV30 to TRBJ2-4; D not certain. The CDR3 is 15 residues long. Deletions cut 1 base from V and 7 bases from J, with 17 bases between. CDR1 and CDR2 from the germline V gene are GTSNPN and SVGIG (reference sequence). CDR3 DNA sequence: TGTGCCTGGAGTGGAGGAAGAAACCTTGGGAACATTCAGTACTTC. As protein: CAWSGGRNLGNIQYF.

The chain is built from TRBV9 and TRBJ2-7; tentatively, D is TRBD1 (6 bases). V lost 3 bases and J lost 5, with 12 bases in between. Germline V gene lookup returns CDR1 SGDLS and CDR2 YYNGEE. The CDR3 covers 13 residues. Written as DNA, the CDR3 is TGTGCCAGCAGCGCCATACAGGGCCACGAGCAGTACTTC. Protein product: CASSAIQGHEQYF.

The chain has TRBV6-5 and TRBJ1-6; D is possibly TRBD1 (5 bases). The CDR3 contains 13 residues. Germline CDR1 is MNHEY and CDR2 is SVGAGI. Between the trimmed V and J ends, which lost 0 bases and 11 bases, there was a span of 8 bases. The CDR3 region is CASSYSDNAPLHF. CDR3 DNA: TGTGCCAGCAGTTACTCGGACAACGCACCCCTCCACTTT.